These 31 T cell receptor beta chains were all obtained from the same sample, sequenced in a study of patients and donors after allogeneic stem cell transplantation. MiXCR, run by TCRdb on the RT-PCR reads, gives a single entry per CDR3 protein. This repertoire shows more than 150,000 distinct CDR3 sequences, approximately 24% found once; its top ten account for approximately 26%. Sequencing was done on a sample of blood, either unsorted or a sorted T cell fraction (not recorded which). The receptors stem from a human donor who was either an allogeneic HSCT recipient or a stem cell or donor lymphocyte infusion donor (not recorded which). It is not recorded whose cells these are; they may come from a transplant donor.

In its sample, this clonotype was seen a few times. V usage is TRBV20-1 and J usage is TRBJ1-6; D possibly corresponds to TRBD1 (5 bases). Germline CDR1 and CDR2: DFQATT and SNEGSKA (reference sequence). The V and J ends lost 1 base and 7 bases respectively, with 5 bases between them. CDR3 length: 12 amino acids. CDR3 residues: CSARAGNSPLHF. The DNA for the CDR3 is TGCAGTGCTAGAGCAGGGAATTCACCCCTCCACTTT.

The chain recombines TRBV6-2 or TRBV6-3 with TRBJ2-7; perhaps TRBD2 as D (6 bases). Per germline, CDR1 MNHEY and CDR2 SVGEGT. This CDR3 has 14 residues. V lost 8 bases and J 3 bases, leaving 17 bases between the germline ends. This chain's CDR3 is CASASGSSGYEQYF. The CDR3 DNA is TGTGCCAGCGCCTCCGGGAGTTCTGGCTACGAGCAGTACTTC.

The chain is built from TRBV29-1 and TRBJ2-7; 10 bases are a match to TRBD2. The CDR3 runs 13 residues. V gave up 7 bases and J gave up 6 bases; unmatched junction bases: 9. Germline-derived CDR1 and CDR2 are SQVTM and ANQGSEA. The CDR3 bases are TGCAGCGGAAGGACTAGCGGCACGGCCGAGCAGTACTTC. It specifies CSGRTSGTAEQYF.

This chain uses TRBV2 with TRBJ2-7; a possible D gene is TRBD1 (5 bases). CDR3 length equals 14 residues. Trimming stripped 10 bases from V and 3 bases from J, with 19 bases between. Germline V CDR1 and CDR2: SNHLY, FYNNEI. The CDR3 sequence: CATQGSRDHYEQYF. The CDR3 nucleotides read TGTGCCACTCAGGGTTCCAGAGACCACTACGAGCAGTACTTC.

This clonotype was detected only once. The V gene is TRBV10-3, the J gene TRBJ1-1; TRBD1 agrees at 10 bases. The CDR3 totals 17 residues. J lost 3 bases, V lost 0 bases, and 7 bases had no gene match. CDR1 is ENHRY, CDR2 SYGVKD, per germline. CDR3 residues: CAISESNDRGRDTEAFF. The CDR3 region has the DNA TGTGCCATCAGTGAGTCAAATGACAGGGGGCGCGACACTGAAGCTTTCTTT.

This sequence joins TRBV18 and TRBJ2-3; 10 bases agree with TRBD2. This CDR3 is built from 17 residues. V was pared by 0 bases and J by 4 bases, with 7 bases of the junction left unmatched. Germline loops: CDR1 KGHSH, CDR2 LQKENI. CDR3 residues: CASSPPLAGVVADTQYF. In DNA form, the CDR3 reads TGTGCCAGCTCACCACCCCTAGCGGGAGTAGTGGCAGATACGCAGTATTTT.

Here the CDR3 reads CASSSLYFGTYEQYF. DNA of the CDR3: TGCGCCAGCAGCTCGTTATACTTTGGAACCTACGAGCAGTACTTC. The chain couples TRBV4-3 to TRBJ2-7; D ambiguous. CDR3 length: 15 residues. Trimming took off 5 bases at V and 2 bases at J, with 16 bases between the two ends. Germline values: CDR1 LGHNA, CDR2 YSLEER.

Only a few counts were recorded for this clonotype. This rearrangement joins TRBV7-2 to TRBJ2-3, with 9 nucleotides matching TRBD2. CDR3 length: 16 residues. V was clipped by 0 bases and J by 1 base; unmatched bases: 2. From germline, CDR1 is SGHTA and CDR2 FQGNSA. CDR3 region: CASSLASGRGTDTQYF. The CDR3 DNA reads TGTGCCAGCAGCTTAGCTAGCGGGAGAGGCACAGATACGCAGTATTTT.

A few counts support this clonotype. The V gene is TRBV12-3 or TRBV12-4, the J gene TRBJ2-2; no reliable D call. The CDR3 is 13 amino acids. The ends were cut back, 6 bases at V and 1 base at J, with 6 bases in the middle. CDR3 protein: CASSYRNTGELFF. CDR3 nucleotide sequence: TGTGCCAGCAGCTACAGGAACACCGGGGAGCTGTTTTTT.

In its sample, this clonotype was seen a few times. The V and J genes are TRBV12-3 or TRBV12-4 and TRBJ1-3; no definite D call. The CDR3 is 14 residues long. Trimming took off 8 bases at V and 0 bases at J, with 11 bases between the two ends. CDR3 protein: CASFTQTSGNTIYF. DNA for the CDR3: TGTGCCAGCTTCACGCAGACCTCTGGAAACACCATATATTTT.

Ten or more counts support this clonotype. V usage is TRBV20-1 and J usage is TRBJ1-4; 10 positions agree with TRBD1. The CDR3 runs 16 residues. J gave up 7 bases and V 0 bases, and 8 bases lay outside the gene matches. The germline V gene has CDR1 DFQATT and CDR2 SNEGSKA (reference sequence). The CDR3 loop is CSARDFGTGAGEKLFF. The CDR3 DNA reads TGCAGTGCTAGAGATTTTGGGACAGGGGCAGGTGAAAAACTGTTTTTT.

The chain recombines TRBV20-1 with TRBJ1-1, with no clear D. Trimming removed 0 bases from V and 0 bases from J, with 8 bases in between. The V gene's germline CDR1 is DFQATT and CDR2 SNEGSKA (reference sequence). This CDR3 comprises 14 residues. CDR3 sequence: CSARDSKMNTEAFF. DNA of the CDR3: TGCAGTGCTAGAGATAGCAAGATGAACACTGAAGCTTTCTTT.

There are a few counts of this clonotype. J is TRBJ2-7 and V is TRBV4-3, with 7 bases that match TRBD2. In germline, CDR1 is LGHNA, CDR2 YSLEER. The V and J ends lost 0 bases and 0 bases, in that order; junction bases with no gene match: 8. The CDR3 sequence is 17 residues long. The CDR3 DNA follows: TGCGCCAGCAGCCAAGAAAGGGGCGGGAGCCCCTCCTACGAGCAGTACTTC. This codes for CASSQERGGSPSYEQYF.

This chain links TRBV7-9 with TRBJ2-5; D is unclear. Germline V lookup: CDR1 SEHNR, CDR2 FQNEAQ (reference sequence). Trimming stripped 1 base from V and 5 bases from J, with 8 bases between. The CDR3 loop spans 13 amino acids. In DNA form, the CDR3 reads TGTGCCAGCAGCTTAGGAGTCCAGGAGACCCAGTACTTC. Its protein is CASSLGVQETQYF.

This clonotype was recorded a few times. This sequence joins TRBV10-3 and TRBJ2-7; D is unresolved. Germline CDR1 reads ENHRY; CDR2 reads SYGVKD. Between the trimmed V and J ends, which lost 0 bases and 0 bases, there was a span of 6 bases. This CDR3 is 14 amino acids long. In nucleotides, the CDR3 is TGTGCCATCAGTGAGTCGGGCGCCTCCTACGAGCAGTACTTC. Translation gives CAISESGASYEQYF.

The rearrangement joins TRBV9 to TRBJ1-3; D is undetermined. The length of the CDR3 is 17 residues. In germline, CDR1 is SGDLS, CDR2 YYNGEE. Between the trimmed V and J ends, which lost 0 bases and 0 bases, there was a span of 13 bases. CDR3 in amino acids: CASSVAAGRASGNTIYF. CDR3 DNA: TGTGCCAGCAGCGTAGCTGCAGGACGGGCCTCTGGAAACACCATATATTTT.

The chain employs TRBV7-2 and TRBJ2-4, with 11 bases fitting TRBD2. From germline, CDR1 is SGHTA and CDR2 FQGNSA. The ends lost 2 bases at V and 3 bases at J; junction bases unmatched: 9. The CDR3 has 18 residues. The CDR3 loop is CASSLIATSGGDKNIQYF. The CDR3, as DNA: TGTGCCAGCAGCTTAATAGCAACTAGCGGGGGAGACAAAAACATTCAGTACTTC.

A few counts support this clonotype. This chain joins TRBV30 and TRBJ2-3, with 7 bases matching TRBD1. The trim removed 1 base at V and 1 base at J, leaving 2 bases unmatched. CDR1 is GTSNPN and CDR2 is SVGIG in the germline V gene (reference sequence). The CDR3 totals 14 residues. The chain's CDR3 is CAWSGGQGTDTQYF. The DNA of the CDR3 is TGTGCCTGGAGTGGAGGACAGGGCACAGATACGCAGTATTTT.

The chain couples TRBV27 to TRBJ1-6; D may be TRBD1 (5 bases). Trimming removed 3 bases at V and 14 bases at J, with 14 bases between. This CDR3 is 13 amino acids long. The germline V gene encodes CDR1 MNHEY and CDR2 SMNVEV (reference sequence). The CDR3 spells CASSFTGRKALHF. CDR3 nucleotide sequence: TGTGCCAGCAGTTTCACAGGACGGAAGGCCCTCCACTTT.

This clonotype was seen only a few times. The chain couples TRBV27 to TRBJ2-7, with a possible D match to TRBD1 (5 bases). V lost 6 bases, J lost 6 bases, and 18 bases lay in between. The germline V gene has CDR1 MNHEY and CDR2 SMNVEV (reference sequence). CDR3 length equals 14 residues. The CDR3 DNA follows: TGTGCCAGCAGCTTGGGGCTTGAGGACGGCGAGCAGTACTTC. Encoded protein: CASSLGLEDGEQYF.

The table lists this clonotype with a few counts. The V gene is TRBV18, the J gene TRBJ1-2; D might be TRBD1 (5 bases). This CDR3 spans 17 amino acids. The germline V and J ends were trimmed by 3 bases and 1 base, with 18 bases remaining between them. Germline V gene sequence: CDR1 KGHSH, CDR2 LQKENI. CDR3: CASSPPFKGLNNYGYTF. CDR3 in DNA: TGTGCCAGCTCACCCCCTTTTAAGGGGCTTAATAACTATGGCTACACCTTC.

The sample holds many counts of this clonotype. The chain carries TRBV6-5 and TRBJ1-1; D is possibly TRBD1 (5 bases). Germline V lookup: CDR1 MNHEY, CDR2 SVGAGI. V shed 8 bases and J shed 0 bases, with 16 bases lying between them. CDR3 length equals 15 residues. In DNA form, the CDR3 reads TGTGCCAGCCGGGACGCCCTTTGGGTGAACACTGAAGCTTTCTTT. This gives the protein CASRDALWVNTEAFF.

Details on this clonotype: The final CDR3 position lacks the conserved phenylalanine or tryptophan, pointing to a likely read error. CDR3 amino acids: CASSDRQGPWGTEAFL. The CDR3 coding sequence is TGTGCCAGCAGTGACCGACAGGGACCCTGGGGAACTGAAGCTTTCTTG. The genes are TRBV6-6 and TRBJ1-1, with 7 nucleotides matching TRBD1. Germline CDR1 reads MNHNY; CDR2 reads SVGAGI (reference sequence). CDR3 length: 16 residues. V shed 5 bases and J 5 bases; nucleotides not matched to a gene: 14.

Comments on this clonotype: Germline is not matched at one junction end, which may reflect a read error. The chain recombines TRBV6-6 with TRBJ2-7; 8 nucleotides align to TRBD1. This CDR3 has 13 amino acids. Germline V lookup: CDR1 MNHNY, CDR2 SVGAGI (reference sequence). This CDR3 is CASSKTDRGQVNF. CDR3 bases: TGTGCCAGCAGTAAGACCGATCGGGGACAGGTTAACTTC.

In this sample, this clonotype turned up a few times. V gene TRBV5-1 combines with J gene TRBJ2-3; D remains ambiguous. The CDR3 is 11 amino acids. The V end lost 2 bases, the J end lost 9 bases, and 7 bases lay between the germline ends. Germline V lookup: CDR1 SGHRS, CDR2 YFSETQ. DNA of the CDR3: TGCGCCAGCAGCTTTTACGAAACGCAGTATTTT. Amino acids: CASSFYETQYF.

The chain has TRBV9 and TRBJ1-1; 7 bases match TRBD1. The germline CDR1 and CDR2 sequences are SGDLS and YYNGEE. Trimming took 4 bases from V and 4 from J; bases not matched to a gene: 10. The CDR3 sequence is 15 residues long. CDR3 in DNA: TGTGCCAGCAGCCCGAGAGGGGGCGGGGGCACTGAAGCTTTCTTT. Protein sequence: CASSPRGGGGTEAFF.

The CDR3 nucleotides read TGTGCCAGCGGATCAGGGGTTGGCTACACCTTC. Its translation is CASGSGVGYTF. The genes are TRBV12-3 or TRBV12-4 and TRBJ1-2, with D tentatively TRBD1 (6 bases). CDR3 length equals 11 residues. Trimming left V 8 bases short and J 7 bases short, with 11 bases between.

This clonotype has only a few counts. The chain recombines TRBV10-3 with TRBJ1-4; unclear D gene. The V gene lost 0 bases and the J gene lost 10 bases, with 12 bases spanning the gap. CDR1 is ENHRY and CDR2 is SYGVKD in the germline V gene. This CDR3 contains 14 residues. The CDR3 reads CAISESGARGKLFF. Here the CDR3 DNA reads TGTGCCATCAGTGAGTCAGGCGCCCGGGGAAAACTGTTTTTT.

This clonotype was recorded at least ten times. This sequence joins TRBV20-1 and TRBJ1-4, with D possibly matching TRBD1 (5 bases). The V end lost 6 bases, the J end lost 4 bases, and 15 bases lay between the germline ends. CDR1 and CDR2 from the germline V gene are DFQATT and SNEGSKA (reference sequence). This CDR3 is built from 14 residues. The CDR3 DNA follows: TGCAGTGCCCGTAGGGGAGCCCTTAATGAAAAACTGTTTTTT. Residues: CSARRGALNEKLFF.

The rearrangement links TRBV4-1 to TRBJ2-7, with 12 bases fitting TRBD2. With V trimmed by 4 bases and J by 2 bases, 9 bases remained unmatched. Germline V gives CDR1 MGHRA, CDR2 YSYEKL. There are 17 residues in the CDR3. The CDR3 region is CASSRERTSGTTYEQYF. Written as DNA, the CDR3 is TGCGCCAGCAGCCGAGAACGGACTAGCGGGACTACCTACGAGCAGTACTTC.

The CDR3, as DNA: TGTGCCAGCAGTTTATCGTGGGGGGGCATCTACAATGAGCAGTTCTTC. Amino acid sequence: CASSLSWGGIYNEQFF. The genes are TRBV27 and TRBJ2-1, with a weak D call TRBD2 (7 bases). This CDR3 contains 16 residues. CDR1 and CDR2 from the germline V gene are MNHEY and SMNVEV (reference sequence). Trimming pared 0 bases from V and 3 bases from J, leaving 12 bases between.